Below, 4 T cell receptor beta chains from the same sample are listed, as sequenced in a study of CD8 T cells in Susac syndrome. RNA, at about 0.45 to 1 ug, was reverse transcribed with random hexamers. TCRdb reprocessed the immunoSEQ multiplex PCR reads via MiXCR and lists one record per CDR3 protein. Of around 130,000 distinct CDR3 sequences detected, 80% to 85% appear once; the ten largest clones hold roughly 0.5%. The specimen sequenced was CD8+ T cells from PBMCs. The receptors derive from a human donor with multiple sclerosis.

V gene TRBV7-6 combines with J gene TRBJ2-2, with no clear D. The V and J ends lost 5 bases and 0 bases respectively, with 10 bases between them. Germline V lookup: CDR1 SGHVS, CDR2 FNYEAQ. The CDR3 is made up of 15 amino acids. The CDR3 sequence is CASSPDPPNTGELFF. The CDR3 DNA follows: TGTGCCAGCAGCCCGGACCCGCCGAACACCGGGGAGCTGTTTTTT.

This sequence joins TRBV28 and TRBJ2-5; TRBD2 matches at 12 bases. Germline lookup yields CDR1 MDHEN and CDR2 SYDVKM. V trimming: 7 bases; J trimming: 5 bases; junction bases outside the gene matches: 8. This CDR3 is 15 amino acids long. The CDR3 region is CASNPSGGAGETQYF. The CDR3 bases are TGTGCCAGCAACCCTAGCGGGGGGGCCGGTGAGACCCAGTACTTC. The full variable domain, rest sourced from reference TRBV28 and TRBJ2-5, is DVKVTQSSRYLVKRTGEKVFLECVQDMDHENMFWYRQDPGLGLRLIYFSYDVKMKEKGDIPEGYSVSREKKERFSLILESASTNQTSMYLCASNPSGGAGETQYFGPGTRLLVL.

The genes are TRBV5-6 and TRBJ2-7; D is unresolved. V was pared by 1 base and J by 4 bases, with 18 bases between. The CDR3 covers 16 residues. Germline-derived CDR1 and CDR2 are SGHDT and YYEEEE. CDR3 in DNA: TGTGCCAGCAGCTTGTCCCTAGTAGGTGCGGTGTACGAGCAGTACGTC. Translating gives CASSLSLVGAVYEQYV.

The rearrangement links TRBV4-2 to TRBJ2-7; 7 nucleotides agree with TRBD1. In germline, CDR1 is LGHNA, CDR2 YNFKEQ. Trimming removed 4 bases from V and 3 bases from J; junction bases left unmatched: 15. The CDR3 is 17 amino acids. CDR3 protein: CASSPHVLGDSDYEQYF. CDR3 sequence (DNA): TGTGCCAGCAGCCCTCACGTATTAGGGGACAGCGACTACGAGCAGTACTTC.